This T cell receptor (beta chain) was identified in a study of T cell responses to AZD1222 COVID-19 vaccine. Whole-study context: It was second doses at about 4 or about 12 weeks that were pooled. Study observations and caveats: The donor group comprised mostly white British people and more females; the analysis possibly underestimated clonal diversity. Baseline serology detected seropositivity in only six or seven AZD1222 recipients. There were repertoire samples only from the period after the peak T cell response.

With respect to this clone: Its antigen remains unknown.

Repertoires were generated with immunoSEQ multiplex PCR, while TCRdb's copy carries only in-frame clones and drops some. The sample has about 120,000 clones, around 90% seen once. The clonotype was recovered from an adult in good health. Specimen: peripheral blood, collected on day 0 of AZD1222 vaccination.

The CDR3 DNA reads TGTGCCAGCCTTGGGCTAGCGAAACACAATGAGCAGTTCTTC. It encodes CASLGLAKHNEQFF. This rearrangement joins TRBV18 to TRBJ2-1, with D maybe TRBD2 (6 bases). The CDR3 extends over 14 amino acids. Germline-derived CDR1 and CDR2 are KGHSH and LQKENI. V lost 8 bases and J lost 5, with 16 bases in between.